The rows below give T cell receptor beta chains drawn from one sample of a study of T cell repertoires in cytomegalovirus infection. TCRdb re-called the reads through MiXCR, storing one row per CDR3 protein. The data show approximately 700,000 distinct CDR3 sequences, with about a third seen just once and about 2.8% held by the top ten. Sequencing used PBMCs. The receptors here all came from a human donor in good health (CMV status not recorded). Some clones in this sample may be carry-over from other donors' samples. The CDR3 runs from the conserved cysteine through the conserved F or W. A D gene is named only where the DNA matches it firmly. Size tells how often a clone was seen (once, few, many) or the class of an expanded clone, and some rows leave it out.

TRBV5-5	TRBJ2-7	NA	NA	CASSWTGYYEQYF	TGTGCCAGCAGCTGGACGGGGTACTACGAGCAGTACTTC
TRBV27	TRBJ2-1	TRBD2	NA	CASSLRSSGRNNEQFF	TGTGCCAGCAGCCTCCGCTCTAGCGGGAGGAATAATGAGCAGTTCTTC
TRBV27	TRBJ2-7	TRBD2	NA	CASSLTPPAGGYEQYF	TGTGCCAGCAGTTTAACTCCCCCAGCGGGGGGGTACGAGCAGTACTTC
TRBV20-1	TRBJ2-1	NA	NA	CSAPRGGGSYNEQFF	TGCAGTGCCCCCAGGGGGGGCGGCTCCTACAATGAGCAGTTCTTC
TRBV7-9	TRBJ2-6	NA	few	CASSYFGRLLLSGANVLTF	TGTGCCAGCAGCTATTTTGGCAGGCTACTTCTCTCTGGGGCCAACGTCCTGACTTTC
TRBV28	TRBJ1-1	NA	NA	CASRPVGRVNTEAFF	TGTGCCAGCAGGCCTGTCGGACGCGTGAACACTGAAGCTTTCTTT
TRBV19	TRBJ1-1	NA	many	CASSTSTNTEAFF	TGTGCCAGTAGTACCAGCACAAACACTGAAGCTTTCTTT
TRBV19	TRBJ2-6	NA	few	CASALIRTSGANVLTF	TGTGCCAGTGCCCTGATAAGGACCTCTGGGGCCAACGTCCTGACTTTC
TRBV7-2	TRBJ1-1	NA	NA	CASSTAYQGMNTEAFF	TGTGCCAGCAGCACCGCATATCAGGGTATGAACACTGAAGCTTTCTTT
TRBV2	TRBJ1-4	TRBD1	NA	CASSETGTNEKLFF	TGTGCCAGCAGTGAGACAGGGACGAATGAAAAACTGTTTTTT
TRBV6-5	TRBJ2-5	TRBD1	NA	CASSSGTGKFGETQYF	TGTGCCAGCAGTTCCGGGACAGGGAAATTTGGAGAGACCCAGTACTTC
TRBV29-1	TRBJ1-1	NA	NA	CSVEVVHVRGAFF	TGCAGCGTGGAGGTAGTACACGTTCGGGGAGCTTTCTTT
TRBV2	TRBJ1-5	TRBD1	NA	CASSAPGQEFNQPQHF	TGTGCCAGCAGTGCTCCGGGACAGGAATTCAATCAGCCCCAGCATTTT
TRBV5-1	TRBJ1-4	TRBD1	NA	CASSGQGVANEKLFF	TGCGCCAGCAGCGGACAGGGGGTGGCTAATGAAAAACTGTTTTTT
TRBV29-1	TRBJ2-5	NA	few	CSGALAAGGETQYF	TGCAGCGGCGCCCTGGCAGCGGGCGGTGAGACCCAGTACTTC
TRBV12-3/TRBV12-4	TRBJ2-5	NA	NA	CASSLLQGPQETQYF	TGTGCCAGCAGTCTGCTACAGGGACCTCAAGAGACCCAGTACTTC
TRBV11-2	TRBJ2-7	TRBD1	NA	CASSLEPGTGGEQYF	TGTGCCAGCAGCTTAGAGCCCGGGACAGGCGGCGAGCAGTACTTC
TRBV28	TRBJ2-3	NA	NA	CASSSPILSSTDTQYF	TGTGCCAGCAGTTCCCCAATACTCAGTAGCACAGATACGCAGTATTTT
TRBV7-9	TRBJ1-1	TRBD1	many	CASSAGGGNTEAFF	TGTGCCAGCAGCGCAGGGGGCGGGAACACTGAAGCTTTCTTT
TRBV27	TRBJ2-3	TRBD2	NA	CASSFGPGGAADTQYF	TGTGCCAGCAGTTTTGGACCCGGGGGGGCGGCAGATACGCAGTATTTT
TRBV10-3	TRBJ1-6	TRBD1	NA	CAISEAPGTVLPLHF	TGTGCCATCAGTGAAGCTCCCGGGACAGTTTTACCCCTCCACTTT
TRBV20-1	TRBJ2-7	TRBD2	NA	CSARVWGGRSYEQYF	TGCAGTGCTAGGGTCTGGGGCGGGAGAAGCTACGAGCAGTACTTC
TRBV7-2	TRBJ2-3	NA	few	CASITDYPSTDTQYF	TGTGCCAGCATCACCGACTACCCCAGCACAGATACGCAGTATTTT
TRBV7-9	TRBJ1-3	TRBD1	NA	CASSSRSDRTFGNTIYF	TGTGCCAGCAGCTCCCGCTCGGACAGGACATTTGGAAACACCATATATTTT
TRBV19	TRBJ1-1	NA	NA	CASSIDRGTNTEAFF	TGTGCCAGTAGTATAGATCGGGGGACGAACACTGAAGCTTTCTTT
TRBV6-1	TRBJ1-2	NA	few	CASNPHALNRAQSDGYTF	TGTGCCAGCAACCCCCATGCCCTTAACAGGGCCCAAAGCGATGGCTACACCTTC
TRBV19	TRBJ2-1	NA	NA	CASMGRLKNFDEQFF	TGTGCCAGTATGGGTAGACTGAAGAATTTCGATGAGCAGTTCTTC